This T cell receptor (beta chain) derives from a study of post-analysis software for immune sequencing data. Germline CDR1 is SNHLY and CDR2 is FYNNEI. This CDR3 spans 14 amino acids. V lost 5 bases, J lost 5 bases, and 6 bases stayed unmatched. This clonotype was seen repeatedly, ten times or more. Its antigen is as yet unknown. Study-level points and caveats: The five TRBV segments detected at higher frequency in patients than in controls included TRBV5-6, TRBV5-1 and TRBV20-1.

Prepared TCR beta cDNA libraries contained unique molecular identifiers. TCRdb redid the calling of the PCR reads with MiXCR, one entry per CDR3 protein. In the table there are about 200,000 distinct CDR3 sequences, approximately 29% of which are singletons. This receptor was taken from a girl aged 2-17 years with multiple sclerosis. V gene TRBV2 combines with J gene TRBJ2-3; 8 bases align to TRBD2. Source material: blood. DNA for the CDR3: TGTGCCAGCAGTAGCGGGGGAAAGAGAGATACGCAGTATTTT. Its translation is CASSSGGKRDTQYF.